This TCR beta chain appears in the sequencing data of a study of blood T cell repertoires in COVID-19 (TCRdb year 2020). Describing the broader study: The collaborator samples originated in the United States, Italy and Spain and spanned the acute and convalescent phases of COVID-19. The prospective study material was composed of cDNA or gDNA derived from T cells, B-cell-depleted T cells, or PBMCs. Deeply sampled blood TCRbeta repertoires from subjects exposed to, actively infected with, or recovered from COVID-19 were included in the dataset. The repertoires were released in a freely available public database meant as a resource for research on the immune response to SARS-CoV-2. The samples were drawn from the first 160 participants of the ongoing ImmuneRACE study and from some 1,300 subjects provided by 6 global collaborators. The sample metadata nearly always contained a de-identified subject ID, COVID-19 status, age in years and sex. Where available, HLA class I and class II types were taken from metadata supplied by the sample provider and were not determined by assay-based typing.

Measured from the cysteine to the phenylalanine, the CDR3 is 15 residues long. Only CDR3 DNA is held: 45 bases, read in frame from base 1. In the germline V gene, CDR1 corresponds to SGHVS and CDR2 to FQNEAQ. At the junction V is shortened by 6 bases and J by 0 bases, with 15 bases in between. The paper as a whole reports these results and caveats: The quantity of clinical and demographic metadata differed by source and by participant and was supplied without curation.

TCRbeta CDR3 regions were amplified from genomic DNA by means of the immunoSEQ Assay, a bias-controlled multiplex PCR. The authors processed their data as follows. Nucleated cell counts per sample were estimated from amplification of reference gene primers within the assay. To quantify the absolute abundance of each unique TCRbeta CDR3 rearrangement, sequence reads were collapsed and filtered. For each sample, productive Simpson clonality was calculated by taking the square root of Simpson's diversity index across productive rearrangements. The table comes from immuneACCESS by way of TCRdb, which keeps in-frame sequences with V and J called. Part of the clones is missing from these tables; in studies checked, under half for an unresolved V gene and the rest for unknown reasons. That table gives V, J and clone size, and the DNA gave D and trimming. Across this sample there are approximately 50,000 clones, with about 91% seen only once. The top ten clonotypes cover less than 7.5% of the sample.

Each collaborating institution followed its own protocols to collect whole blood in K2EDTA tubes. For TCRbeta analysis, collaborators shipped samples in one of three forms: frozen whole blood, isolated PBMCs, or DNA extracted from either of those sample types. With respect to this clone: The clone's antigen remains unknown. Within one base of it there is no much larger clone, and no base qualities were kept.

The sequence was collected from a man aged 45-65 years with active COVID-19. Specimen: peripheral blood. The chain was built from TRBV7-8 and TRBJ2-7; D gene: possibly TRBD1, on 5 matching bases. The DNA reads as follows: TGTGCCAGCAGACTTGACAGTACCAGCTCCTACGAGCAGTACTTC. It codes for CASRLDSTSSYEQYF.